This T cell receptor beta chain was documented in a study of shared clonotypes between healthy human individuals. Regarding the study as a whole: An effect of sequencing depth on clonotype sharing among donors was expected. The naive CD4 repertoires of several donors were compared, and approximately 4.5% of clonotypes were shared. Unshared clonotypes carried lower generation probabilities than those common to all four donors.

CDR3 size: 14 residues. Germline values: CDR1 LNHDA, CDR2 SQIVND (reference sequence). Trimming cost V 2 bases and J 0 bases, with 6 bases left between them. With respect to this clone: Its antigen is undetermined.

This table comes from immunoSEQ multiplex PCR, and its TCRdb copy is limited to in-frame clones, with some not included. The sample consists of about 2.4 million clones, roughly 93% of them appearing once. Sequencing was performed on naive CD4+ T cells from PBMCs. Subset given: CD45RA+ positively selected. J is TRBJ2-3 and V is TRBV19; D uncertain. The sequence was obtained from a young man in good health. Some clones in this sample may be carry-over from other donors' samples. In nucleotides, the CDR3 is TGTGCCAGTAGTATATACCTAAGCACAGATACGCAGTATTTT. This sequence encodes CASSIYLSTDTQYF.